This is a list of T cell receptor beta chains from one sample in a study of control samples from healthy donors and cancer patients. Here immunoSEQ multiplex PCR was the method, and the copy in TCRdb shows in-frame clones only, minus some. The sample yields about 150,000 clones, about 94% seen once. The sequenced sample was blood. These receptors came from a middle-aged man in good health. Both conserved end residues are part of each CDR3. Each record gives: clone size, J gene, V gene, D gene, CDR3 protein, CDR3 DNA. D genes are given only for firm matches. Rows give clone size only sometimes, using once, few, many, or a class for an expanded clone.

size: few; J: TRBJ2-4; V: TRBV4-1; D: NA; CDR3: CASSQGRISAKNIQYF; DNA: TGCGCCAGCAGCCAAGGGAGAATATCAGCCAAAAACATTCAGTACTTC
size: NA; J: TRBJ1-2; V: TRBV7-2; D: TRBD1; CDR3: CASSLEGTALYGYTF; DNA: TGTGCCAGCAGCTTAGAAGGGACAGCACTCTATGGCTACACCTTC
size: NA; J: TRBJ1-1; V: TRBV4-3; D: NA; CDR3: CASSQESPRIENTEAFF; DNA: TGCGCCAGCAGCCAAGAAAGCCCACGGATCGAGAACACTGAAGCTTTCTTT
size: NA; J: TRBJ1-1; V: TRBV6-5; D: NA; CDR3: CASSYSGSLNTEAFF; DNA: TGTGCCAGCAGTTACTCAGGGTCCCTGAACACTGAAGCTTTCTTT
size: NA; J: TRBJ2-5; V: TRBV19; D: TRBD1; CDR3: CASTRDSVGLWPETQYF; DNA: TGTGCCAGTACCCGGGACAGCGTGGGTTTGTGGCCGGAGACCCAGTACTTC
size: NA; J: TRBJ2-2; V: TRBV5-1; D: NA; CDR3: CASSFSDGAGELFF; DNA: TGCGCCAGCAGCTTCTCCGACGGGGCCGGGGAGCTGTTTTTT
size: NA; J: TRBJ1-2; V: TRBV28; D: TRBD1; CDR3: CASRGQGARSSGYTF; DNA: TGTGCCAGCAGGGGACAGGGGGCCCGATCGTCCGGCTACACCTTC
size: once; J: TRBJ1-1; V: TRBV4-1; D: NA; CDR3: CASSTVLNTEAFF; DNA: TGCGCCAGCAGTACCGTACTGAACACTGAAGCTTTCTTT
size: NA; J: TRBJ2-5; V: TRBV21-1; D: NA; CDR3: CASNRTKIQETQYF; DNA: TGTGCCAGCAACCGGACAAAAATCCAAGAGACCCAGTACTTC
size: NA; J: TRBJ1-2; V: TRBV20-1; D: TRBD1; CDR3: CSAFRGPGYTF; DNA: TGCAGTGCTTTCAGGGGGCCTGGCTACACCTTC
size: once; J: TRBJ2-7; V: TRBV28; D: NA; CDR3: CASSSSGAGDSYEQYF; DNA: TGTGCCAGCAGTTCCTCAGGGGCGGGCGACTCCTACGAGCAGTACTTC
size: NA; J: TRBJ2-7; V: TRBV28; D: NA; CDR3: CASSIKKTTGSSYEQYF; DNA: TGTGCCAGCAGTATCAAGAAGACGACGGGGAGCTCCTACGAGCAGTACTTC
size: NA; J: TRBJ2-3; V: TRBV29-1; D: NA; CDR3: CSVEGAQKVTDTQYF; DNA: TGCAGCGTTGAAGGGGCCCAAAAGGTCACAGATACGCAGTATTTT
size: once; J: TRBJ1-2; V: TRBV5-6; D: NA; CDR3: CASSPERTAQAIYGYTF; DNA: TGTGCCAGCAGTCCTGAACGCACGGCACAGGCCATCTATGGCTACACCTTC
size: NA; J: TRBJ1-2; V: TRBV6-2/TRBV6-3; D: NA; CDR3: CASSYTGYGYTF; DNA: TGTGCCAGCAGTTACACAGGGTATGGCTACACCTTC
size: once; J: TRBJ2-7; V: TRBV3-1/TRBV3-2; D: TRBD1; CDR3: CASRNRGGEQYF; DNA: TGTGCCAGCAGGAACAGGGGCGGCGAGCAGTACTTC
size: NA; J: TRBJ2-7; V: TRBV10-2; D: TRBD1; CDR3: CASSAYRGSEQYF; DNA: TGCGCCAGCAGCGCCTACAGGGGTAGCGAGCAGTACTTC
size: NA; J: TRBJ2-3; V: TRBV5-6; D: NA; CDR3: CASSSTGTLLTQYF; DNA: TGTGCCAGCAGCTCCACCGGGACTCTCCTTACGCAGTATTTT
size: NA; J: TRBJ1-2; V: TRBV11-2; D: TRBD1; CDR3: CASSSDRNGYTF; DNA: TGTGCCAGCAGCTCGGACAGGAATGGCTACACCTTC
size: NA; J: TRBJ2-2; V: TRBV7-2; D: TRBD1; CDR3: CASSLEGGQGAGELFF; DNA: TGTGCCAGCAGCTTAGAGGGTGGTCAGGGGGCCGGGGAGCTGTTTTTT
size: NA; J: TRBJ2-7; V: TRBV6-5; D: TRBD1; CDR3: CASSRTGDYEQYF; DNA: TGTGCCAGCAGTCGGACAGGGGACTACGAGCAGTACTTC
size: NA; J: TRBJ1-1; V: TRBV9; D: NA; CDR3: CASSSEDLMNTEAFF; DNA: TGTGCCAGCAGCTCGGAGGACCTCATGAACACTGAAGCTTTCTTT
size: NA; J: TRBJ1-2; V: TRBV19; D: NA; CDR3: CASSLQGGYGYTF; DNA: TGTGCCAGTAGTTTACAGGGAGGCTATGGCTACACCTTC
size: NA; J: TRBJ1-6; V: TRBV5-6; D: TRBD1; CDR3: CASSFGTGNNSPLHF; DNA: TGTGCCAGCAGCTTCGGGACAGGAAATAATTCACCCCTCCACTTT
size: NA; J: TRBJ1-2; V: TRBV7-9; D: NA; CDR3: CASSLGDTGYTF; DNA: TGTGCCAGCAGCTTAGGTGACACCGGCTACACCTTC
size: NA; J: TRBJ2-3; V: TRBV4-1; D: TRBD2; CDR3: CASSLTLAGGKSTDTQYF; DNA: TGCGCCAGCAGCCTGACTCTAGCGGGGGGGAAGAGCACAGATACGCAGTATTTT
size: once; J: TRBJ1-1; V: TRBV4-1; D: NA; CDR3: CASSQVGGLPEAFF; DNA: TGCGCCAGCAGCCAAGTTGGAGGTCTCCCCGAAGCTTTCTTT
size: NA; J: TRBJ2-5; V: TRBV18; D: TRBD1; CDR3: CASSPGTVETQYF; DNA: TGTGCCAGCTCCCCCGGGACAGTTGAGACCCAGTACTTC
size: once; J: TRBJ1-5; V: TRBV30; D: TRBD1; CDR3: CAWRPRDRLNQPQHF; DNA: TGTGCCTGGAGACCTAGGGACAGGCTTAATCAGCCCCAGCATTTT
size: once; J: TRBJ2-1; V: TRBV5-4; D: TRBD1; CDR3: CASSQQGPYNEQFF; DNA: TGTGCCAGCAGCCAACAGGGGCCCTACAATGAGCAGTTCTTC
size: NA; J: TRBJ1-1; V: TRBV6-1; D: TRBD1; CDR3: CASSEGTGETEAFF; DNA: TGTGCCAGCAGTGAAGGGACAGGGGAAACTGAAGCTTTCTTT
size: NA; J: TRBJ2-1; V: TRBV4-1; D: NA; CDR3: CASSQVGSGSYNEQFF; DNA: TGCGCCAGCAGCCAAGTGGGAAGCGGCTCCTACAATGAGCAGTTCTTC
size: NA; J: TRBJ1-5; V: TRBV18; D: TRBD1; CDR3: CASSPLPPGTANQPQHF; DNA: TGTGCCAGCTCACCACTCCCCCCCGGGACAGCGAATCAGCCCCAGCATTTT
size: NA; J: TRBJ1-1; V: TRBV13; D: NA; CDR3: CASSHRKSINTEAFF; DNA: TGTGCCAGCAGCCACAGGAAATCCATTAACACTGAAGCTTTCTTT
size: NA; J: TRBJ2-2; V: TRBV27; D: NA; CDR3: CASSLTGVGELFF; DNA: TGTGCCAGCAGTCTAACGGGGGTCGGGGAGCTGTTTTTT
size: NA; J: TRBJ2-3; V: TRBV27; D: TRBD1; CDR3: CAIARQGMGTDTQYF; DNA: TGTGCCATTGCCCGACAGGGAATGGGCACAGATACGCAGTATTTT
size: NA; J: TRBJ2-5; V: TRBV18; D: NA; CDR3: CASSPRAEETQYF; DNA: TGTGCCAGCTCACCAAGGGCAGAAGAGACCCAGTACTTC
size: once; J: TRBJ1-3; V: TRBV5-1; D: TRBD1; CDR3: CASSLGTGPGNTIYF; DNA: TGCGCCAGCAGCTTGGGGACAGGGCCTGGAAACACCATATATTTT
size: NA; J: TRBJ2-3; V: TRBV5-1; D: NA; CDR3: CASSPGRGVSSTDTQYF; DNA: TGCGCCAGCAGCCCCGGTCGGGGTGTCTCTAGCACAGATACGCAGTATTTT
size: NA; J: TRBJ1-5; V: TRBV12-3/TRBV12-4; D: NA; CDR3: CASSLGDAQPQHF; DNA: TGTGCCAGCAGTTTAGGGGACGCTCAGCCCCAGCATTTT
size: once; J: TRBJ1-4; V: TRBV2; D: TRBD1; CDR3: CASSPSTGGGKLFF; DNA: TGTGCCAGCAGCCCTTCGACAGGGGGCGGAAAACTGTTTTTT
size: NA; J: TRBJ1-1; V: TRBV5-4; D: NA; CDR3: CASSSTLAEAFF; DNA: TGTGCCAGCAGCTCGACCCTCGCTGAAGCTTTCTTT
size: NA; J: TRBJ1-1; V: TRBV10-2; D: NA; CDR3: CASSDAFMGNTEAFF; DNA: TGCGCCAGCAGTGACGCTTTTATGGGGAACACTGAAGCTTTCTTT
size: NA; J: TRBJ2-1; V: TRBV2; D: NA; CDR3: CASSEDRDPYNEQFF; DNA: TGTGCCAGCAGTGAAGACAGGGATCCCTACAATGAGCAGTTCTTC
size: NA; J: TRBJ2-3; V: TRBV5-1; D: NA; CDR3: CASSLEGQNTQYF; DNA: TGCGCCAGCAGCTTGGAAGGGCAGAATACGCAGTATTTT
size: NA; J: TRBJ1-3; V: TRBV6-5; D: NA; CDR3: CASSPAGHGNTIYF; DNA: TGTGCCAGCAGCCCCGCGGGGCATGGAAACACCATATATTTT
size: NA; J: TRBJ2-4; V: TRBV19; D: NA; CDR3: CASRPGTAGAKNIQYF; DNA: TGTGCCAGTAGACCAGGGACTGCTGGAGCCAAAAACATTCAGTACTTC
size: NA; J: TRBJ2-7; V: TRBV27; D: NA; CDR3: CASSLTGGRFYEQYF; DNA: TGTGCCAGCAGTCTCACCGGGGGGCGGTTCTACGAGCAGTACTTC
size: NA; J: TRBJ1-1; V: TRBV4-1; D: NA; CDR3: CASSQEGYTEAFF; DNA: TGCGCCAGCAGCCAAGAAGGGTACACTGAAGCTTTCTTT
size: NA; J: TRBJ1-4; V: TRBV6-5; D: NA; CDR3: CASSHIDRREEKLFF; DNA: TGTGCCAGCAGTCATATAGACAGGCGGGAGGAAAAACTGTTTTTT
size: NA; J: TRBJ1-1; V: TRBV5-1; D: NA; CDR3: CASSQFMNTEAFF; DNA: TGCGCCAGCAGCCAGTTTATGAACACTGAAGCTTTCTTT
size: NA; J: TRBJ1-1; V: TRBV9; D: TRBD1; CDR3: CASRRQGGNTEAFF; DNA: TGTGCCAGCAGGCGCCAGGGGGGGAACACTGAAGCTTTCTTT
size: NA; J: TRBJ1-2; V: TRBV9; D: NA; CDR3: CASLKGDYGHTF; DNA: TGTGCCAGCCTCAAGGGCGACTATGGCCACACCTTC
size: NA; J: TRBJ1-2; V: TRBV24-1; D: TRBD1; CDR3: CATSDPTGPYGYTF; DNA: TGTGCCACCAGTGACCCGACAGGGCCCTATGGCTACACCTTC
size: NA; J: TRBJ1-5; V: TRBV7-9; D: TRBD1; CDR3: CASSLGQGRNQPQHF; DNA: TGTGCCAGCAGCTTAGGACAGGGTAGGAATCAGCCCCAGCATTTT
size: NA; J: TRBJ1-2; V: TRBV9; D: TRBD1; CDR3: CASSYPGQTYTF; DNA: TGTGCCAGCAGCTACCCGGGACAGACGTACACCTTC
size: NA; J: TRBJ1-4; V: TRBV24-1; D: NA; CDR3: CATSDSSGSNEKLFF; DNA: TGTGCCACCAGTGATTCGTCCGGTTCTAATGAAAAACTGTTTTTT
size: NA; J: TRBJ2-1; V: TRBV5-6; D: TRBD1; CDR3: CASSPGTGSYNEQFF; DNA: TGTGCCAGCAGCCCCGGGACAGGTTCTTACAATGAGCAGTTCTTC
size: NA; J: TRBJ1-1; V: TRBV5-1; D: NA; CDR3: CASRVGEGTEAFF; DNA: TGCGCCAGCAGAGTCGGGGAGGGCACTGAAGCTTTCTTT